One sample yielded the 6 T cell receptor beta chains listed below, sequenced in a study of low-dose radiotherapy and immunotherapy resistance in tumors. TRAV- and TRBV-specific primers, spanning alpha and beta chains, primed first-strand cDNA. TCRs were amplified for approximately 21 PCR cycles with a constant-region primer and V-primer adapter. TCRdb independently ran MiXCR on the reads; one entry per CDR3 protein. This sample has about 7,900 distinct CDR3 sequences, with roughly 62% found just once. The receptors were sampled from a human donor with advanced metastatic prostate, ovarian, gallbladder or colorectal cancer (not recorded which). This table probably holds off-target reads from a library built for another chain.

This clonotype has just a few counts. This chain connects TRBV6-4 to TRBJ2-1; 9 nucleotides line up with TRBD2. The CDR3 length is 13 residues. After removal of 4 bases from V and 9 bases from J, the junction contained 4 bases not matched to a gene. Germline loops: CDR1 MRHNA, CDR2 SNTAGT. CDR3 region: CASSAELAGEQFF. The CDR3 nucleotides are TGTGCCAGCAGTGCAGAACTAGCGGGTGAGCAGTTCTTC.

The V gene is TRBV6-2 or TRBV6-3, the J gene TRBJ2-1; 10 bases fit TRBD2. Germline loops: CDR1 MNHEY, CDR2 SVGEGT. Trimming took 7 bases from V and 6 from J; bases not matched to a gene: 9. The CDR3 runs to 15 residues. CDR3 sequence reads: CASIHRASGGNEQFF. The CDR3 DNA follows: TGTGCCAGCATTCACCGGGCTAGCGGGGGCAATGAGCAGTTCTTC.

The chain combines TRBV4-2 with TRBJ2-3; 8 positions match TRBD2. Per germline, CDR1 LGHNA and CDR2 YNFKEQ. Germline trimming cut 8 bases from V and 0 bases from J; bases unmatched to any gene: 10. The CDR3 is 16 residues long. The CDR3 nucleotides read TGTGCCAGCGGACCAGCAGCGGGAGCTAGCACAGATACGCAGTATTTT. Translation: CASGPAAGASTDTQYF.

This clonotype was detected only a few times. Written as DNA, the CDR3 is TGCGCCAGCAGCCCAAGCAGAAGCGCTGGGGCCAACGTCCTGACTTTC. Protein: CASSPSRSAGANVLTF. The chain couples TRBV5-1 to TRBJ2-6; no definite D call. V lost 4 bases, J lost 2 bases, and 13 bases lay in between. There are 16 residues in the CDR3. Germline CDR1 is SGHRS and CDR2 is YFSETQ.

J is TRBJ2-1 and V is TRBV5-4; the D gene could be TRBD1 or TRBD2 (5 bases each). V gave up 3 bases and J gave up 14 bases, with 12 bases separating them. The germline V gene has CDR1 SGHNT and CDR2 YYREEE (reference sequence). This CDR3 contains 11 residues. The CDR3 sequence: CASSSGRSEFF. The DNA for the CDR3 is TGTGCCAGCAGCTCAGGGAGATCTGAGTTCTTC.

The chain carries TRBV6-5 and TRBJ2-3; D gene unclear. The germline CDR1 and CDR2 sequences are MNHEY and SVGAGI. The CDR3 loop spans 16 amino acids. V lost 0 bases to trimming and J lost 1 base, with 11 bases between them. The CDR3, as DNA: TGTGCCAGCAGTTACTCACTTCCCCTCGGCACAGATACGCAGTATTTT. As protein: CASSYSLPLGTDTQYF.